This T cell receptor (beta chain) was captured by sequencing in a study of shared clonotypes between healthy human individuals. Turning to the study itself: Plates per donor: three CD4 naive, three CD4 memory, two CD8 naive, one CD8 memory. Study results and limitations: Relative to clonotypes present in all four donors, those not shared had lower generation probabilities. Sorted-subset sequencing, rarefaction showed, was incomplete despite large depth.

A remark on this clone: Its specificity is unknown.

Here immunoSEQ multiplex PCR was the method, and the copy in TCRdb shows in-frame clones only, minus some. This sample has approximately 2,000,000 clones; around 90% occur once, and the top ten carry approximately 0.41%. The CDR3 length is 16 residues. V lost 5 bases, J lost 5 bases, and 12 bases stayed unmatched. Germline CDR1 LNHDA, CDR2 SQIVND (reference sequence). The rearrangement uses TRBV19 and TRBJ2-1; 7 bases map to TRBD1. Sequencing used naive CD4+ T cells from PBMCs. Subset: CD45RA+ positively selected. The TCR was taken from a man younger than 30 in good health. Some clones in this sample may be carry-over from other donors' samples. The DNA of the CDR3 is TGTGCCAGTAGTGCGACAGGGTACTTAACCAACAATGAGCAGTTCTTC. It translates to CASSATGYLTNNEQFF.